Listed here are 25 T cell receptor beta chains from one sample, sequenced in a study of T cell responses to AZD1222 COVID-19 vaccine. Sequencing was performed with immunoSEQ multiplex PCR; in TCRdb, only in-frame clones are kept and a portion is missing. The repertoire includes about 130,000 clones, 86% of them detected once, and around 12% sits in the top ten. The source was peripheral blood, collected on day 0 of AZD1222 vaccination. The receptors derive from an adult in good health.

J is TRBJ1-6 and V is TRBV5-8, with no clear D. Germline CDR1 is SGHTS and CDR2 is YDEGEE. Trimming left V 4 bases short and J 6 bases short, with 8 bases between. This CDR3 has 13 residues. CDR3 amino acids: CASSPAFNSPLHF. CDR3 nucleotide sequence: TGTGCCAGCAGCCCGGCGTTTAATTCACCCCTCCACTTT.

V and J are TRBV7-9 and TRBJ2-5; D gene uncertain. Germline values: CDR1 SEHNR, CDR2 FQNEAQ (reference sequence). The CDR3 sequence is 10 residues long. Deletions cut 4 bases from V and 14 bases from J, with 11 bases between. CDR3 residues: CASSSNSNYF. The CDR3 region has the DNA TGTGCCAGCAGCTCTAACTCGAACTACTTC.

The V gene is TRBV2, the J gene TRBJ2-7; D may be TRBD1 (5 bases). The ends were cut back, 4 bases at V and 2 bases at J, with 9 bases in the middle. The CDR3 is 13 amino acids. Per the germline V gene, CDR1 is SNHLY and CDR2 is FYNNEI. This CDR3 is CASSAGYTYEQYF. The CDR3 DNA follows: TGTGCCAGCAGTGCAGGGTACACCTACGAGCAGTACTTC. The full variable domain, rest sourced from reference TRBV2 and TRBJ2-7, is EPEVTQTPSHQVTQMGQEVILRCVPISNHLYFYWYRQILGQKVEFLVSFYNNEISEKSEIFDDQFSVERPDGSNFTLKIRSTKLEDSAMYFCASSAGYTYEQYFGPGTRLTVT.

In this sample, this clone turned up a few times. The chain has TRBV6-5 and TRBJ1-2; the D gene is possibly TRBD1 (6 bases). The CDR3 runs to 14 residues. Germline V CDR1 and CDR2: MNHEY, SVGAGI. Between the trimmed V and J ends, which lost 4 bases and 2 bases, there was a span of 11 bases. CDR3 sequence reads: CASSLSGTNYGYTF. DNA for the CDR3: TGTGCCAGCAGTTTGTCCGGGACAAACTATGGCTACACCTTC.

The chain carries TRBV7-8 and TRBJ1-2; D unclear. The length of the CDR3 is 12 residues. Looked up from germline, CDR1 is SGHVS and CDR2 is FQNEAQ. V was shortened by 5 bases and J by 3 bases, with 7 bases between the two germline ends. CDR3 DNA sequence: TGTGCCAGCAGCGAACGTTACTATGGCTACACCTTC. Protein product: CASSERYYGYTF.

CDR3 sequence reads: CAWSETGGTYEQYF. DNA of the CDR3: TGTGCCTGGAGTGAAACGGGGGGAACCTACGAGCAGTACTTC. The rearrangement joins TRBV30 to TRBJ2-7, with 7 bases fitting TRBD2. CDR1 is GTSNPN and CDR2 is SVGIG in the germline V gene (reference sequence). Trimming cost V 1 base and J 2 bases; bases outside gene matches: 5. The CDR3 covers 14 residues.

The rearrangement links TRBV7-2 to TRBJ1-2; perhaps TRBD1 as D (6 bases). CDR3 length: 14 amino acids. From germline, CDR1 is SGHTA and CDR2 FQGNSA. V was pared by 4 bases and J by 1 base, with 10 bases between. Here the CDR3 DNA reads TGTGCCAGCAGCTGGGGGACATTTAACTATGGCTACACCTTC. Its protein product is CASSWGTFNYGYTF.

The V call is TRBV19, the J call TRBJ2-7; D gene unclear. Trimming cost V 5 bases and J 6 bases, with 8 bases left between them. Germline values: CDR1 LNHDA, CDR2 SQIVND (reference sequence). There are 11 residues in the CDR3. CDR3 residues: CASSAGSEQYF. The CDR3 nucleotides are TGTGCCAGTAGTGCCGGTTCCGAGCAGTACTTC.

The chain combines TRBV24-1 with TRBJ2-3; unclear D gene. The V end was cut by 3 bases, the J end by 2 bases, with 8 bases between. This CDR3 has 14 residues. CDR1 is KGHDR, CDR2 SFDVKD, per germline. The CDR3 nucleotides are TGTGCCACCAGTGATCTAGAATTCACAGATACGCAGTATTTT. Translation: CATSDLEFTDTQYF.

The chain joins TRBV10-3 to TRBJ1-1; unclear D gene. Germline V CDR1 and CDR2: ENHRY, SYGVKD. This CDR3 has 15 amino acids. V was pared by 0 bases and J by 2 bases, with 10 bases between. CDR3 region: CAISESLDGNTEAFF. The DNA of the CDR3 is TGTGCCATCAGTGAGTCGTTGGACGGAAACACTGAAGCTTTCTTT.

The rearrangement joins TRBV28 to TRBJ1-5, with 8 bases lining up with TRBD1. J gave up 6 bases and V 6 bases, and 10 bases lay outside the gene matches. In germline, CDR1 is MDHEN, CDR2 SYDVKM. This CDR3 has 15 amino acids. The CDR3 here is CASSFGQGGFQPQHF. Here the CDR3 DNA reads TGTGCCAGCAGCTTCGGACAGGGTGGCTTTCAGCCCCAGCATTTT.

The CDR3 nucleotides read TGTGCCAGCAGTGAACAGGGGGGTAGCAATCAGCCCCAGCATTTT. This encodes CASSEQGGSNQPQHF. J is TRBJ1-5 and V is TRBV2; 7 bases match TRBD1. Germline V CDR1 and CDR2: SNHLY, FYNNEI. V shed 2 bases, J shed 0 bases, and the junction held 1 base outside the gene matches. This CDR3 comprises 15 residues.

V and J are TRBV5-5 and TRBJ2-3, with TRBD2 matching over 11 bases. Trimming cost V 4 bases and J 0 bases; bases outside gene matches: 4. CDR1 is SGHKS, CDR2 YYEKEE, per germline (reference sequence). CDR3 size: 16 residues. The chain's CDR3 is CASSPRLAGSTDTQYF. CDR3 nucleotides: TGTGCCAGCAGCCCTCGACTAGCGGGGAGCACAGATACGCAGTATTTT.

The chain has TRBV5-3 and TRBJ2-1; 11 bases are a match to TRBD2. TRBV5-3 is assigned to the ORF class and has an uncertain function. V gave up 8 bases and J gave up 6 bases; unmatched junction bases: 7. The CDR3 extends over 14 amino acids. CDR3 protein: CASHSLAGANEQFF. Here the CDR3 DNA reads TGTGCCAGCCACTCACTAGCGGGAGCCAATGAGCAGTTCTTC.

The gene calls are TRBV9 and TRBJ2-3; no firm D call. The germline gives CDR1 SGDLS, CDR2 YYNGEE. V lost 3 bases and J lost 2, with 4 bases in between. CDR3 length: 12 amino acids. DNA for the CDR3: TGTGCCAGCAGCGCCTACACAGATACGCAGTATTTT. Translating it yields CASSAYTDTQYF.

J is TRBJ2-1 and V is TRBV7-9, with unresolved D. Germline-derived CDR1 and CDR2 are SEHNR and FQNEAQ (reference sequence). The CDR3 has 15 residues. Between the trimmed V and J ends, which lost 9 bases and 5 bases, there was a span of 20 bases. As DNA, the CDR3 is TGTGCCAGAACACAGCTGTGGGGTGGACACAATGAGCAGTTCTTC. Translating gives CARTQLWGGHNEQFF.

The chain carries TRBV7-8 and TRBJ2-1, with D tentatively TRBD1 or TRBD2 (5 bases each). Germline V gene lookup returns CDR1 SGHVS and CDR2 FQNEAQ. The CDR3 has 15 amino acids. V gave up 0 bases and J gave up 7 bases, with 13 bases separating them. Here the CDR3 DNA reads TGTGCCAGCAGCTTAGCACAGGTAGGAGGTAATGAGCAGTTCTTC. Translation gives CASSLAQVGGNEQFF.

The chain has TRBV9 and TRBJ1-1; no clear D gene. V was shortened by 4 bases and J by 6 bases, with 13 bases between the two germline ends. Looked up from germline, CDR1 is SGDLS and CDR2 is YYNGEE. The CDR3 sequence is 13 residues long. The DNA of the CDR3 is TGTGCCAGCAGCCCTCGGACTCACCCTGAAGCTTTCTTT. Translation: CASSPRTHPEAFF. Full variable domain (remainder filled in from reference TRBV9 and TRBJ1-1): DSGVTQTPKHLITATGQRVTLRCSPRSGDLSVYWYQQSLDQGLQFLIQYYNGEERAKGNILERFSAQQFPDLHSELNLSSLELGDSALYFCASSPRTHPEAFFGQGTRLTVV.

There are many counts of this clone. The rearrangement joins TRBV4-3 to TRBJ1-3; D ambiguous. The V end lost 0 bases, the J end lost 1 base, and 16 bases lay between the germline ends. Germline values: CDR1 LGHNA, CDR2 YSLEER. The CDR3 spans 18 residues. The CDR3 here is CASSQDRTVVQSGNTIYF. In nucleotides, the CDR3 is TGCGCCAGCAGCCAAGATCGTACAGTCGTACAATCTGGAAACACCATATATTTT.

On this clone itself: Sequence at one end of the junction differs from germline and may be a read error. The chain uses TRBV4-3 and TRBJ2-7; D might be TRBD2 (7 bases). This CDR3 spans 14 amino acids. Germline V gives CDR1 LGHNA, CDR2 YSLEER. The chain's CDR3 is CASSQGRGGGEQHF. As DNA, the CDR3 is TGCGCCAGCAGCCAAGGGAGGGGGGGCGGAGAGCAGCACTTC.

This chain connects TRBV5-1 to TRBJ2-7; D unresolved. Germline-derived CDR1 and CDR2 are SGHRS and YFSETQ. The CDR3 totals 14 residues. V shed 0 bases and J shed 5 bases, with 12 bases lying between them. The chain's CDR3 is CASSLGIGFDEQYF. Written as DNA, the CDR3 is TGCGCCAGCAGCTTGGGTATAGGGTTTGACGAGCAGTACTTC.

The J gene is TRBJ2-5, the V gene TRBV5-4; D is perhaps TRBD1 (5 bases). The CDR3 covers 13 residues. From germline, CDR1 is SGHNT and CDR2 YYREEE (reference sequence). Between the trimmed V and J ends, which lost 5 bases and 0 bases, there was a span of 8 bases. In DNA, the CDR3 is TGTGCCAGCAGAGGACAAGACCAAGAGACCCAGTACTTC. It specifies CASRGQDQETQYF.

This chain connects TRBV2 to TRBJ2-7; D not resolved. The germline gives CDR1 SNHLY, CDR2 FYNNEI. Trimming shortened V by 4 bases and J by 6 bases, and 7 bases separated the two germline ends. This CDR3 has 11 residues. CDR3 loop: CASSGEPEQYF. The DNA of the CDR3 is TGTGCCAGCAGTGGCGAGCCCGAGCAGTACTTC.

This chain uses TRBV4-1 with TRBJ2-1; the D is unclear. The CDR3 runs 11 residues. Looked up from germline, CDR1 is MGHRA and CDR2 is YSYEKL. Trimming left V 0 bases short and J 9 bases short, with 3 bases between. The CDR3 DNA reads as TGCGCCAGCAGCCAAGAAGGTGAGCAGTTCTTC. Protein product: CASSQEGEQFF.

This chain uses TRBV28 with TRBJ1-2; D possibly corresponds to TRBD1 (5 bases). Trimming pared 5 bases from V and 4 bases from J, leaving 14 bases between. The CDR3 runs to 14 residues. The germline V gene encodes CDR1 MDHEN and CDR2 SYDVKM. CDR3 loop: CASSRGDRAYGYTF. As DNA, the CDR3 is TGTGCCAGCAGTCGAGGGGATAGAGCCTATGGCTACACCTTC.